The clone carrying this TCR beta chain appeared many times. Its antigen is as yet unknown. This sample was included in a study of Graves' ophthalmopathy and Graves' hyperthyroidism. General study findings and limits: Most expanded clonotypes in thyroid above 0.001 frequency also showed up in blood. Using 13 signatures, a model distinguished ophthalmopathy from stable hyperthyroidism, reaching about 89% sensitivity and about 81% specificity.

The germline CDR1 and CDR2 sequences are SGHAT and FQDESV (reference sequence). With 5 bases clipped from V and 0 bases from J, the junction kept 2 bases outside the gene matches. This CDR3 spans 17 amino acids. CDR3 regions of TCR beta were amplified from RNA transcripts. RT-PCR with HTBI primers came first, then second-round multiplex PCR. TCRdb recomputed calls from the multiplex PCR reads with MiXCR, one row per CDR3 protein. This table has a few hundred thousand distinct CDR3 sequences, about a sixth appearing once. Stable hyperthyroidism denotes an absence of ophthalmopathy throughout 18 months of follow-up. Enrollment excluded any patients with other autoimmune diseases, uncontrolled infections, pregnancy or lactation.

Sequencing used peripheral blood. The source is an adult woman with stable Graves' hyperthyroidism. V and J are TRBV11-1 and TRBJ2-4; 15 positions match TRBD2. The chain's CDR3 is CASSLGLAGGAKNIQYF. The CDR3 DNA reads TGTGCCAGCAGCCTGGGACTAGCGGGGGGAGCCAAAAACATTCAGTACTTC.